The 24 T cell receptor beta chains below all came from one sample that was sequenced in a study of T cells in Graves' hyperthyroidism and ophthalmopathy. Amplification targeted TCR beta CDR3 regions from RNA transcripts. A set of HTBI primers served as the primers for a first-round RT-PCR of the TCR CDR3. Using its own MiXCR run on the multiplex PCR reads, TCRdb lists one record per CDR3 protein. Of 350,000 to 400,000 distinct CDR3 sequences in the sample, approximately 15% were seen once. Material for sequencing was blood. The receptors originated from a woman aged 60-75 years with Graves' hyperthyroidism.

This clonotype has just a few counts. The chain carries TRBV20-1 and TRBJ1-5, with D maybe TRBD1 (6 bases). The CDR3 extends over 14 amino acids. Germline CDR1 reads DFQATT; CDR2 reads SNEGSKA (reference sequence). Deletions cut 3 bases from V and 1 base from J, with 10 bases between. The CDR3 spells CSASQGKSNQPQHF. The CDR3 DNA is TGCAGTGCTAGTCAGGGGAAAAGCAATCAGCCCCAGCATTTT.

Ten or more counts support this clonotype. The gene calls are TRBV11-2 and TRBJ1-5; D is uncertain. V was trimmed by 5 bases and J by 0 bases, leaving 14 bases between them. The germline V gene has CDR1 SGHAT and CDR2 FQNNGV. This CDR3 has 16 residues. CDR3 sequence: CASSLSASYSNQPQHF. The CDR3 nucleotides are TGTGCCAGCAGCCTTTCTGCTTCTTATAGCAATCAGCCCCAGCATTTT.

This clonotype was observed a handful of times. The V call is TRBV5-1, the J call TRBJ1-2; D not resolved. Germline V gene sequence: CDR1 SGHRS, CDR2 YFSETQ. Deletions cut 4 bases from V and 1 base from J, with 20 bases between. The CDR3 consists of 17 residues. CDR3 region: CASSRTPQEFDNYGYTF. DNA for the CDR3: TGCGCCAGCAGCCGTACCCCACAAGAATTCGATAACTATGGCTACACCTTC.

There are a few counts of this clonotype. This chain connects TRBV4-2 to TRBJ2-2, with TRBD2 matching 10 bases. This CDR3 comprises 18 residues. The V and J ends lost 4 bases and 4 bases, in that order; junction bases with no gene match: 12. Germline V lookup: CDR1 LGHNA, CDR2 YNFKEQ. The CDR3 loop is CASSPSRGGLAFTGELFF. The CDR3 DNA reads as TGTGCCAGCAGCCCGTCCCGGGGGGGACTAGCGTTCACCGGGGAGCTGTTTTTT.

V gene TRBV7-3 combines with J gene TRBJ2-2; D gene ambiguous. CDR1 and CDR2 from the germline V gene are SGHTA and FQGTGA. CDR3 length equals 16 residues. Trimming pared 0 bases from V and 4 bases from J, leaving 12 bases between. CDR3 amino acids: CASSLTGGLPTGELFF. DNA for the CDR3: TGTGCCAGCAGCTTAACGGGTGGGCTCCCCACCGGGGAGCTGTTTTTT.

The chain carries TRBV5-1 and TRBJ2-1, with unresolved D. Germline CDR1 SGHRS, CDR2 YFSETQ. The ends were cut back, 5 bases at V and 14 bases at J, with 17 bases in the middle. The CDR3 sequence is 12 residues long. CDR3 sequence: CASRKTVAPEFF. The CDR3 bases are TGCGCCAGCAGGAAGACGGTAGCCCCAGAGTTCTTC.

V is TRBV6-5 and J is TRBJ2-7; tentative D call: TRBD2 (6 bases). CDR1 MNHEY and CDR2 SVGAGI come from the germline V gene. V dropped 0 bases and J dropped 2 bases, with 8 bases sitting between them. The CDR3 sequence is 14 residues long. This CDR3 is CASSYSEGPYEQYF. Here the CDR3 DNA reads TGTGCCAGCAGTTACTCGGAGGGCCCCTACGAGCAGTACTTC.

J is TRBJ1-1 and V is TRBV2; the D gene is possibly TRBD1 (5 bases). V was pared by 4 bases and J by 0 bases, with 12 bases between. In germline, CDR1 is SNHLY, CDR2 FYNNEI. This CDR3 contains 15 residues. DNA of the CDR3: TGTGCCAGCAGTGTGGAGCAGGGAATGAACACTGAAGCTTTCTTT. Protein: CASSVEQGMNTEAFF. Using reference TRBV2 and TRBJ1-1 for the parts outside the CDR3, the full variable domain is EPEVTQTPSHQVTQMGQEVILRCVPISNHLYFYWYRQILGQKVEFLVSFYNNEISEKSEIFDDQFSVERPDGSNFTLKIRSTKLEDSAMYFCASSVEQGMNTEAFFGQGTRLTVV.

This clonotype was counted many times. This chain uses TRBV24-1 with TRBJ2-5, with TRBD2 matching 7 bases. CDR3 length equals 15 residues. V dropped 1 base and J dropped 3; count of bases not matched to a gene: 4. CDR1 is KGHDR, CDR2 SFDVKD, per germline. CDR3 nucleotide sequence: TGTGCCACCAGTGATTTTGGGCTAGCGGAAGAGACCCAGTACTTC. Its protein is CATSDFGLAEETQYF.

This clonotype has just a few counts. The chain is built from TRBV19 and TRBJ2-7; 9 bases line up with TRBD1. Germline loops: CDR1 LNHDA, CDR2 SQIVND (reference sequence). The V and J ends lost 9 bases and 3 bases, in that order; junction bases with no gene match: 9. The CDR3 runs 14 residues. In DNA form, the CDR3 reads TGTGCCAGCTCCAGGACAGGGGCTGACTACGAGCAGTACTTC. Encoded protein: CASSRTGADYEQYF.

This clonotype has only a few counts. The rearrangement joins TRBV10-3 to TRBJ2-7, with TRBD1 identical over 8 bases. CDR3 length: 14 residues. V was clipped by 2 bases and J by 2 bases; unmatched bases: 2. Germline assignment: CDR1 ENHRY and CDR2 SYGVKD. The CDR3 is CAISEGQGPYEQYF. CDR3 sequence (DNA): TGTGCCATCAGTGAGGGACAGGGTCCCTACGAGCAGTACTTC.

CDR3 residues: CASSSMGVTQYF. The CDR3 DNA reads TGTGCCAGCAGCTCCATGGGCGTTACGCAGTATTTT. This chain uses TRBV11-2 with TRBJ2-3; D is unclear. V lost 4 bases, J lost 8 bases, and 10 bases lay in between. CDR1 is SGHAT, CDR2 FQNNGV, per germline. The CDR3 contains 12 residues.

J is TRBJ1-4 and V is TRBV15, with D possibly TRBD1 on 5 matching bases. The CDR3 covers 14 residues. Germline values: CDR1 LNHNV, CDR2 YYDKDF (reference sequence). Trimming stripped 0 bases from V and 11 bases from J, with 13 bases between. The CDR3 loop reads CATSRDIGTAKLFF. The CDR3 DNA reads as TGTGCCACCAGCAGAGATATAGGGACGGCGAAACTGTTTTTT.

Many counts were recorded for this clonotype. The gene calls are TRBV5-6 and TRBJ2-1; D gene unclear. Trimming cost V 4 bases and J 3 bases, with 20 bases left between them. Germline V gene sequence: CDR1 SGHDT, CDR2 YYEEEE. CDR3 size: 17 residues. The DNA of the CDR3 is TGTGCCAGCAGCAGAACGAATACCATCATTGGCTACAATGAGCAGTTCTTC. Translation gives CASSRTNTIIGYNEQFF. Filled out from reference TRBV5-6 and TRBJ2-1, the complete variable domain reads DAGVTQSPTHLIKTRGQQVTLRCSPKSGHDTVSWYQQALGQGPQFIFQYYEEEERQRGNFPDRFSGHQFPNYSSELNVNALLLGDSALYLCASSRTNTIIGYNEQFFGPGTRLTVL.

This clonotype was detected ten times or more. The chain joins TRBV3-1 to TRBJ1-3; D unclear. This CDR3 is built from 11 residues. The V gene's germline CDR1 is LGHDT and CDR2 YNNKEL (reference sequence). V lost 1 base, J lost 8 bases, and 3 bases lay in between. Written as DNA, the CDR3 is TGTGCCAGCAGCCAAGTGGACACCATATATTTT. Encoded protein: CASSQVDTIYF.

The rearrangement uses TRBV10-3 and TRBJ2-1; TRBD1 or TRBD2 may be the D gene (5 bases each). CDR1 is ENHRY, CDR2 SYGVKD, per germline. This CDR3 comprises 16 residues. Trimming left V 0 bases short and J 5 bases short, with 14 bases between. The CDR3 DNA reads TGTGCCATCAGTGAGTCCTCCACCTGGGACCACAATGAGCAGTTCTTC. Translation gives CAISESSTWDHNEQFF.

This clonotype was counted many times. This chain connects TRBV11-1 to TRBJ2-7; perhaps TRBD2 as D (5 bases). Trimming pared 1 base from V and 1 base from J, leaving 8 bases between. CDR1 SGHAT and CDR2 FQDESV come from the germline V gene (reference sequence). The CDR3 is 14 amino acids. This CDR3 reads CASSLVDWSYEQYF. CDR3 bases: TGTGCCAGCAGCTTAGTGGACTGGTCCTACGAGCAGTACTTC.

The sample holds a few counts of this clonotype. This rearrangement joins TRBV3-1 to TRBJ1-5; no firm D call. The CDR3 totals 15 residues. Trimming pared 1 base from V and 4 bases from J, leaving 11 bases between. Germline V gene lookup returns CDR1 LGHDT and CDR2 YNNKEL (reference sequence). The DNA of the CDR3 is TGTGCCAGCAGCCAAGGAAGTAAGGAAAATCAGCCCCAGCATTTT. This gives the protein CASSQGSKENQPQHF.

Ten or more counts support this clonotype. The chain employs TRBV27 and TRBJ2-1; 10 bases fit TRBD2. Losses at the gene ends were 6 bases for V and 7 bases for J; bases not matched to a gene: 12. CDR1 and CDR2 from the germline V gene are MNHEY and SMNVEV (reference sequence). The CDR3 has 16 amino acids. The CDR3: CASSLRSGRALNEQFF. The CDR3 DNA reads as TGTGCCAGCAGCTTACGAAGCGGGAGGGCCTTGAATGAGCAGTTCTTC.

This clonotype has a handful of counts. Relative to the germline gene, one junction end is altered; a read error may explain this. This rearrangement joins TRBV7-9 to TRBJ2-5; D gene uncertain. The germline V gene encodes CDR1 SEHNR and CDR2 FQNEAQ (reference sequence). The CDR3 totals 11 residues. In nucleotides, the CDR3 is TGTGCCAGCAGCCCGCCGGGCCTTGTCGACTTC. It encodes CASSPPGLVDF.

This clonotype was seen repeatedly, ten times or more. The chain is built from TRBV7-9 and TRBJ1-6, with D possibly matching TRBD1 (5 bases). The CDR3 has 14 amino acids. Germline loops: CDR1 SEHNR, CDR2 FQNEAQ (reference sequence). The V gene lost 5 bases and the J gene lost 6 bases, with 11 bases spanning the gap. The CDR3 DNA reads TGTGCCAGCAGCCAATCTGACAGTAATTCACCCCTCCACTTT. This encodes CASSQSDSNSPLHF.

This sequence joins TRBV19 and TRBJ2-3; D is unresolved. V was clipped by 5 bases and J by 4 bases, with 10 bases between them. CDR3 size: 13 residues. Germline CDR1 LNHDA, CDR2 SQIVND (reference sequence). The CDR3, as DNA: TGTGCCAGTAGTGACGACTCGGCAGATACGCAGTATTTT. Protein sequence: CASSDDSADTQYF.

The chain joins TRBV9 to TRBJ1-3; D is perhaps TRBD1 (5 bases). The V end was cut by 0 bases, the J end by 0 bases, with 7 bases between. Germline assignment: CDR1 SGDLS and CDR2 YYNGEE. The CDR3 consists of 15 residues. The CDR3 coding sequence is TGTGCCAGCAGCGTAGTCGGGACCTCTGGAAACACCATATATTTT. This translates into CASSVVGTSGNTIYF. Full variable domain (missing parts from reference TRBV9 and TRBJ1-3): DSGVTQTPKHLITATGQRVTLRCSPRSGDLSVYWYQQSLDQGLQFLIQYYNGEERAKGNILERFSAQQFPDLHSELNLSSLELGDSALYFCASSVVGTSGNTIYFGEGSWLTVV.

As concerns this clonotype: This could be a read error, since a much larger clone is one nucleotide away. The chain is built from TRBV2 and TRBJ2-1; D may be TRBD1 (5 bases). Germline V gene data show CDR1 as SNHLY and CDR2 as FYNNEI. Trimming removed 11 bases at V and 3 bases at J, with 14 bases between. This CDR3 comprises 13 residues. CDR3 region: CAGKTDNYNEQFF. The CDR3 nucleotides are TGTGCCGGCAAAACGGACAACTACAATGAGCAGTTCTTC. The complete variable domain, with remaining parts taken from reference TRBV2 and TRBJ2-1, reads EPEVTQTPSHQVTQMGQEVILRCVPISNHLYFYWYRQILGQKVEFLVSFYNNEISEKSEIFDDQFSVERPDGSNFTLKIRSTKLEDSAMYFCAGKTDNYNEQFFGPGTRLTVL.